The sequence of this T cell receptor beta chain was determined in a study of T cells in Graves' hyperthyroidism and ophthalmopathy (dated by TCRdb to the late 2010s). Concerning the study at large: Peripheral blood samples were taken at initial diagnosis, before any treatment was given. To identify distinguishing TCR V-J signatures, a discovery cohort of some 99 patients was used, comprising 43 with Graves' ophthalmopathy and around 60 with stable Graves' hyperthyroidism. An independent validation cohort of 18 to 20 hyperthyroidism patients and 15 or so patients who later progressed to ophthalmopathy tested prospective prediction of ophthalmopathy. For training and testing, the 100 or so patients in the discovery cohort were randomly divided in a 7:3 ratio. Thyroid tissue and blood T-cell repertoires from several Graves' hyperthyroidism patients were also compared in the study. Following sampling, methimazole starting at 30 mg daily was given to hyperthyroidism patients, and high-dose intravenous methylprednisolone was given to ophthalmopathy patients. The paper reports TCR Vbeta CDR3 sequencing of some 140 peripheral blood samples: approximately 41 ophthalmopathy, under 80 hyperthyroidism and approximately 17 progressor patients. Overall study outcomes, separate from this receptor: During validation, the model predicted progression to ophthalmopathy a median of approximately 6.5 months ahead of onset, with almost 71% sensitivity and roughly 75% specificity. In cross-validation, a model built on a 13 V-J signature told ophthalmopathy apart from stable hyperthyroidism with 87.88% sensitivity and approximately 81% specificity, and in testing the same model reached 80%/75%. Most expanded thyroid clonotypes (frequency above 0.001) were also found in blood, which suggests that blood repertoires may mirror thyroid immune responses. No statistical method was used to set the sample size in advance, and investigators knew the group allocation.

Stable Graves' hyperthyroidism was defined as no progression to ophthalmopathy during 18 months of follow-up. Hyperthyroidism patients were aged 18 to 65 years and newly diagnosed, with disease duration of less than 2 months. Any patient with an uncontrolled infection, another autoimmune disease, pregnancy or lactation was excluded. Diagnoses were based on clinical symptoms, serum thyroxine and TRAb, thyroid ultrasound and orbital computed tomography. PBMCs were separated from about 10 ml of fresh peripheral blood using Ficoll-Paque density gradient centrifugation. Total RNA was extracted with Trizol reagent, and quality was checked on an Agilent 2100 Bioanalyzer. Inclusive of the bounding cysteine and phenylalanine, the CDR3 is 16 residues long. The retained sequence is limited to the CDR3, 48 bases, with the frame set at the first base. V and J lose 0 bases and 0 bases, and a span of 11 bases separates them. Looking up the germline V gene yields CDR1 KGHSH and CDR2 LQKENI.

This clonotype was seen a few times. This clone's antigen is unknown. Base qualities are not recorded, but no much larger clone differs from it by a single base. The TCR beta CDR3 regions were amplified from the RNA transcripts. A first-round RT-PCR of the TCR CDR3 used the HTBI primer set with the Qiagen OneStep RT-PCR kit. The libraries were constructed in a second round of multiplex PCR and then size-selected and purified. Sequencing of the libraries was done on an Illumina HiSeq2000 using paired-end 100 bp reads. The authors processed their data as follows. SOAPnuke was used to process the raw data, with reads discarded if the reads contained adapters or uncalled bases, had a mean Phred below 15, or lacked an exact constant-primer or identifier match. COPE v1.2.5 was used to merge high-quality paired reads, and clonotypes were defined as unique nucleotide sequences. MiTCR v1.1 was used to align clonotypes to the IMGT TRBV, TRBD and TRBJ reference segments. Analysis was restricted to V-J combinations with a frequency above 0.0001, which covered approximately 99% of repertoires. The TCS score was defined as the ratio of F50 (clonal expansion) to E x V (chaos), calculated using BLOSUM62-based TCRdist between CDR3 peptides within each V-J. Welch's t-statistics and random forest reduced 500 to 650 V-J features to 13, which were used in a naive Bayes classifier (R e1071). Clones were called with MiXCR by TCRdb after fastp trimmed the public reads at Q25, and only in-frame beta chains were retained. Rows with one shared CDR3 protein collapse into an entry with the most common genes and DNA. The V and J calls, along with clone size, are taken from TCRdb and not from the paper's own processing. The sample has under 350,000 distinct CDR3 sequences on record, 20% to 25% of them singletons. The ten biggest clones cover roughly 52% of the sample.

The specimen sequenced was blood. Here the chain combines TRBV18 and TRBJ1-2; the D region possibly corresponds to TRBD1 (6 bases align). The sequence was obtained from a woman in her fifties or sixties with Graves' hyperthyroidism. The DNA sequence reads TGTGCCAGCTCACCACCCGGACAGCAGGCTAACTATGGCTACACCTTC. Its coded protein is CASSPPGQQANYGYTF.